This T cell receptor beta chain was profiled in a study of OX40 agonist ivuxolimab in advanced cancers. Study-wide context: Earlier treatment with anti-PD-1, anti-PD-L1 or anti-CTLA-4 was permitted, and less than 50% had received some. Partial responses occurred in three patients (one hepatocellular carcinoma, two cutaneous melanoma). The study's findings and limits: CD4+ T cells averaged fewer expanded clones than CD8+ T cells. By week 6 at 0.1 to 3.0 mg/kg, blood CD4+ and CD8+ T cells had expanded clonally.

As for this clone: What it binds is unknown.

Trimming shortened V by 0 bases and J by 8 bases, and 8 bases separated the two germline ends. Germline V lookup: CDR1 SGHRS, CDR2 YFSETQ. CDR3 size: 12 residues. The protocol was immunoSEQ multiplex PCR, while the TCRdb copy is restricted to in-frame clones and leaves out a portion. The sample records 10,000 to 11,000 clones, roughly 73% being singletons. This chain links TRBV5-1 with TRBJ1-2; maybe TRBD1 (6 bases). The input for sequencing was CD4+ or CD8+ T cells sorted from blood, taken in a trial of the OX40 agonist ivuxolimab. This TCR was recovered from an adult with an advanced solid tumor such as melanoma, head and neck, liver or kidney cancer. CDR3 sequence: CASSLVGQGYTF. The CDR3, as DNA: TGCGCCAGCAGCTTGGTCGGACAGGGCTACACCTTC.